This TCR beta chain was identified during a study of blood T cell repertoires in COVID-19. Germline lookup yields CDR1 MNHEY and CDR2 SMNVEV (reference sequence). V shed 6 bases and J shed 2 bases, with 6 bases lying between them. There are 12 residues in the CDR3. Using immunoSEQ multiplex PCR, the repertoire was profiled, and TCRdb retains in-frame clones only, with some absent. Of about 150,000 clones in the sample, about 87% were seen once. Source material: peripheral blood. The gene calls are TRBV27 and TRBJ2-3, with D possibly matching TRBD2 (5 bases). The clonotype comes from a man at least 80 years old with acute or convalescent COVID-19. In DNA form, the CDR3 reads TGTGCCAGCAGGGACTTCACAGATACGCAGTATTTT. It encodes CASRDFTDTQYF.